Listed here is a single T cell receptor beta chain. This sample was taken from a study of blood T cell repertoires in COVID-19. Trimming pared 0 bases from V and 2 bases from J, leaving 12 bases between. Per the germline V gene, CDR1 is MGHRA and CDR2 is YSYEKL. The CDR3 runs to 16 residues. Assay used: immunoSEQ multiplex PCR; TCRdb lists only in-frame clones, some missing. Among 150,000 to 200,000 clones listed, 88% were seen once. The chain has TRBV4-1 and TRBJ2-3; possibly TRBD1 for D (6 bases). The specimen was PBMCs or T cells enriched from blood (not recorded which). The sequence was obtained from a woman under 30 who had recovered from COVID-19. CDR3 sequence: CASSQDVGQLTDTQYF. Written as DNA, the CDR3 is TGCGCCAGCAGCCAAGATGTGGGACAACTCACAGATACGCAGTATTTT.